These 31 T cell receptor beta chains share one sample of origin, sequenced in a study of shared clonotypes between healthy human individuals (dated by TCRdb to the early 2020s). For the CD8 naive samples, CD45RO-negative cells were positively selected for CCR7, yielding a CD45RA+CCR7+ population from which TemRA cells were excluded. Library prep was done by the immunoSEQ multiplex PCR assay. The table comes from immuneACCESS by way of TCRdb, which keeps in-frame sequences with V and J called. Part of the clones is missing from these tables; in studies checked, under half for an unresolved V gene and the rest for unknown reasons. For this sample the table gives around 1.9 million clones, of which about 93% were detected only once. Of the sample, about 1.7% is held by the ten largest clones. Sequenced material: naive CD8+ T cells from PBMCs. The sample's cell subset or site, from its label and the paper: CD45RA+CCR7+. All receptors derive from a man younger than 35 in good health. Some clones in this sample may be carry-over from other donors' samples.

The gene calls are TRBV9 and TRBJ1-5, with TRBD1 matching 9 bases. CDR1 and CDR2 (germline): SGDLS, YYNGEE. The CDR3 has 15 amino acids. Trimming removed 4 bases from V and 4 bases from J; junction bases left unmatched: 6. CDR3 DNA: TGTGCCAGCAGCCGGACCGGGACAGGGAATCAGCCCCAGCATTTT. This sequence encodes CASSRTGTGNQPQHF.

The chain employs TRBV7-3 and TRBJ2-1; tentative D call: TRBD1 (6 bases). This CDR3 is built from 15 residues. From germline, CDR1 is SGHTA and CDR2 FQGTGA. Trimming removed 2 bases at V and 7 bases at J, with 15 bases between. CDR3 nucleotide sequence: TGTGCCAGCAGCTTATCCCCAGGGGCGGGTAATGAGCAGTTCTTC. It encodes CASSLSPGAGNEQFF.

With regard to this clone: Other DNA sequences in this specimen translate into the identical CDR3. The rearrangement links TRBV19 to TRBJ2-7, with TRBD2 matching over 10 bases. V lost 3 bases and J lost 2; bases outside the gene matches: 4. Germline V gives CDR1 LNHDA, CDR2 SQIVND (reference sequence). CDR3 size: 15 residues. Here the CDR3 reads CASSIYLAGAYEQYF. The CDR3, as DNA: TGTGCCAGTAGTATCTACCTAGCGGGGGCCTACGAGCAGTACTTC.

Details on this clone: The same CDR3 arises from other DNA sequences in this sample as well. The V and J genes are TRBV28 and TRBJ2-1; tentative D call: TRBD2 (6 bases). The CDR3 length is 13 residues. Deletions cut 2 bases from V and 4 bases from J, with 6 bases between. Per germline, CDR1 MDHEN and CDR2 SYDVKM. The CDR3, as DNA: TGTGCCAGCAGTTTACTAGCGTACAATGAGCAGTTCTTC. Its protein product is CASSLLAYNEQFF.

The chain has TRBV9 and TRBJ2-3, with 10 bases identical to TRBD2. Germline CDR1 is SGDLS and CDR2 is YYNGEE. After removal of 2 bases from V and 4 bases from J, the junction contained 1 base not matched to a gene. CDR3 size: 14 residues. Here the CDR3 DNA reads TGTGCCAGCAGCGTTAGCGGGAGGCCAGATACGCAGTATTTT. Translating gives CASSVSGRPDTQYF.

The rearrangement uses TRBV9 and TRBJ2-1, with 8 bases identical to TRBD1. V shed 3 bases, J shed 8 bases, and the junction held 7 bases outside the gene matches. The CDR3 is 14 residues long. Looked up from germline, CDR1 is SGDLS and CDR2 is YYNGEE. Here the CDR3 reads CASSARGLMDEQFF. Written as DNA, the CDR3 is TGTGCCAGCAGCGCCAGGGGGCTCATGGATGAGCAGTTCTTC.

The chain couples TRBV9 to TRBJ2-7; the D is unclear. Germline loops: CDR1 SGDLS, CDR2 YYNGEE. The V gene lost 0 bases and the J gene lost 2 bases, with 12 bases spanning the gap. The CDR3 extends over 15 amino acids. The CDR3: CASSVGLGGTYEQYF. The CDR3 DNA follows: TGTGCCAGCAGCGTAGGATTGGGCGGAACCTACGAGCAGTACTTC.

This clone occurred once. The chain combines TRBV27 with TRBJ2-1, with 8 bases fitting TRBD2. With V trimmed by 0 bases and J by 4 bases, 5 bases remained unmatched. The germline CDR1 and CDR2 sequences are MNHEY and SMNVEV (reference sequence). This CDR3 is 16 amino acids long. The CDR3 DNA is TGTGCCAGCAGTTTATCAACTAGCGGCTTTTACAATGAGCAGTTCTTC. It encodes CASSLSTSGFYNEQFF.

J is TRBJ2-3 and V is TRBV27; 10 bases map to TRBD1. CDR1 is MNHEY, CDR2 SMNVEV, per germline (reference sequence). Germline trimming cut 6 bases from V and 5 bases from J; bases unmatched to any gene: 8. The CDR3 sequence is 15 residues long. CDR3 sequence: CASSRGQGGVDTQYF. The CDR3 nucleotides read TGTGCCAGCAGCCGAGGACAGGGGGGTGTAGATACGCAGTATTTT.

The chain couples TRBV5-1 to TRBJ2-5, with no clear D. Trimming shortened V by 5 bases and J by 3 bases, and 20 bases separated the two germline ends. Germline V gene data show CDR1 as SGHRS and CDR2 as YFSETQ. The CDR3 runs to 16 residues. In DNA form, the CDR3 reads TGCGCCAGCAGTGAACTGGCGCGAGTTAAAGAAGAGACCCAGTACTTC. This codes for CASSELARVKEETQYF.

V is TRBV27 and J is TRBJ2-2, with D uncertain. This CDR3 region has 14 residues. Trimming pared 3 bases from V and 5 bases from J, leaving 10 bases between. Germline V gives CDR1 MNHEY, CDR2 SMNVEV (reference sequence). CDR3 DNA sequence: TGTGCCAGCAGTTTTGGCCCTGTGACCGGGGAGCTGTTTTTT. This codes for CASSFGPVTGELFF.

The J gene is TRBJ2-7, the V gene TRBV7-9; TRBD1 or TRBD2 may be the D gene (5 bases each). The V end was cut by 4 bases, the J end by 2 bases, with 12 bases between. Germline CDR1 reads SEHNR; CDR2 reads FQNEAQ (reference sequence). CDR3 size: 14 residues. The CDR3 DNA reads TGTGCCAGCAGCTACCCGGGACGGGCCTACGAGCAGTACTTC. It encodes CASSYPGRAYEQYF.

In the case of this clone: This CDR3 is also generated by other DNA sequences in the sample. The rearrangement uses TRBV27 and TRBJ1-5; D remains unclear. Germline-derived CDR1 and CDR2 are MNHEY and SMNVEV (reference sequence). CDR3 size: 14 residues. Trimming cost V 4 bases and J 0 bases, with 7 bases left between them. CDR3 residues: CASSSSYSNQPQHF. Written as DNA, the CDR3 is TGTGCCAGCAGTTCATCCTATAGCAATCAGCCCCAGCATTTT.

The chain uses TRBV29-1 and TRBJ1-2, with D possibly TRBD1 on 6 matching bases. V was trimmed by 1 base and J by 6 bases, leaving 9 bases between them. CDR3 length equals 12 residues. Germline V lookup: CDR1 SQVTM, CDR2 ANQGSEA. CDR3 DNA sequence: TGCAGCGTTGAAGTGGGGGGCGATGGCTACACCTTC. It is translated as CSVEVGGDGYTF. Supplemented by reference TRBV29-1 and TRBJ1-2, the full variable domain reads SAVISQKPSRDICQRGTSLTIQCQVDSQVTMMFWYRQQPGQSLTLIATANQGSEATYESGFVIDKFPISRPNLTFSTLTVSNMSPEDSSIYLCSVEVGGDGYTFGSGTRLTVV.

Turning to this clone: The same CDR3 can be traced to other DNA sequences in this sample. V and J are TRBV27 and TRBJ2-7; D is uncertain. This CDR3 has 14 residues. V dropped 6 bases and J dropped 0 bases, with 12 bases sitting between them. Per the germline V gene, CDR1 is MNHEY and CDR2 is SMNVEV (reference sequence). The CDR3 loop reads CASSPLRSSYEQYF. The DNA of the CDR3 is TGTGCCAGCAGCCCCCTTCGGAGCTCCTACGAGCAGTACTTC.

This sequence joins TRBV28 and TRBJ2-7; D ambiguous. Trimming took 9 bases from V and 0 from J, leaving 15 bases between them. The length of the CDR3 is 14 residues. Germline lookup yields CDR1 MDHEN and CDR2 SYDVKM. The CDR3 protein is CASAGLLPSYEQYF. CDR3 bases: TGTGCCAGTGCCGGGCTGCTTCCCTCCTACGAGCAGTACTTC.

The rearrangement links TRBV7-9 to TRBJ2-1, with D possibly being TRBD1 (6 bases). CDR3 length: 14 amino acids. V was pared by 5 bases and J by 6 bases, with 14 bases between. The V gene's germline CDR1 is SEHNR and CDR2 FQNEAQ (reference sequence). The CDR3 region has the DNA TGTGCCAGCAGCCCGCCCCTAGGGGGCAATGAGCAGTTCTTC. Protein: CASSPPLGGNEQFF.

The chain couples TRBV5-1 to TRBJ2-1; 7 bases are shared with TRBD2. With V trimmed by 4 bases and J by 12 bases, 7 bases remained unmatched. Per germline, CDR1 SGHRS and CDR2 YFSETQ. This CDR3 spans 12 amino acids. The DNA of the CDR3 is TGCGCCAGCAGCCCCGCGGGGGTGTTGCAGTTCTTC. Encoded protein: CASSPAGVLQFF.

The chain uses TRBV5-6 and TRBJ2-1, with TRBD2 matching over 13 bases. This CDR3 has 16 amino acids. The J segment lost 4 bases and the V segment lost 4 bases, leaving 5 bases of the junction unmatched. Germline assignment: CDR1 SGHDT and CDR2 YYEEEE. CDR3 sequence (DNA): TGTGCCAGCAGCAGCGCGGGACTAGCGGGGTACAATGAGCAGTTCTTC. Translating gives CASSSAGLAGYNEQFF.

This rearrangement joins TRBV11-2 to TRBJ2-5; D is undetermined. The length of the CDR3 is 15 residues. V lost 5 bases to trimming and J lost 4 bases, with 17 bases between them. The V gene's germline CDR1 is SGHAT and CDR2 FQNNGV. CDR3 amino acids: CASSKDPTWVETQYF. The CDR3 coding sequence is TGTGCCAGCAGCAAGGACCCTACTTGGGTAGAGACCCAGTACTTC.

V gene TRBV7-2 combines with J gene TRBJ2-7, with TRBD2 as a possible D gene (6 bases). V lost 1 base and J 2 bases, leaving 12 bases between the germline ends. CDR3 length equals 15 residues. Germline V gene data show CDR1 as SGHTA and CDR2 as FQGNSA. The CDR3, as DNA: TGTGCCAGCAGCTTAGGACTAGTAGCGACCTACGAGCAGTACTTC. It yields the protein CASSLGLVATYEQYF.

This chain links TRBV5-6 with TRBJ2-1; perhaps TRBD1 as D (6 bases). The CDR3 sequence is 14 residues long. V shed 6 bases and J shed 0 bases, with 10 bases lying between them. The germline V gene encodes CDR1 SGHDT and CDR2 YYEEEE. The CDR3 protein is CASNTGSSYNEQFF. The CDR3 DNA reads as TGTGCCAGCAACACAGGGAGCTCCTACAATGAGCAGTTCTTC.

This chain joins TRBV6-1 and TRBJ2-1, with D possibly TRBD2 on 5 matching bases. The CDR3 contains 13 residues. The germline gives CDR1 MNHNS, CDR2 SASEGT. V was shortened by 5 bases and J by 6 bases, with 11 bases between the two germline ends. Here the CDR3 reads CASSFRTGNEQFF. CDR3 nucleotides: TGTGCCAGCAGTTTCCGGACTGGCAATGAGCAGTTCTTC.

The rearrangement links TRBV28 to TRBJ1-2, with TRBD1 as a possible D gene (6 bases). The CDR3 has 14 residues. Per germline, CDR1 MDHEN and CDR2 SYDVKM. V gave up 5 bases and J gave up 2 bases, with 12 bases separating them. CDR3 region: CASSPWDKNYGYTF. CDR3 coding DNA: TGTGCCAGCAGTCCCTGGGACAAAAACTATGGCTACACCTTC.

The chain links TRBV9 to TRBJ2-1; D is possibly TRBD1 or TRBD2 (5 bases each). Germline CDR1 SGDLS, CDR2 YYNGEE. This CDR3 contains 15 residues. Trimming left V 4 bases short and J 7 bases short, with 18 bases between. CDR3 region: CASSPHPDWGNEQFF. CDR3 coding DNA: TGTGCCAGCAGCCCCCACCCGGACTGGGGGAATGAGCAGTTCTTC.

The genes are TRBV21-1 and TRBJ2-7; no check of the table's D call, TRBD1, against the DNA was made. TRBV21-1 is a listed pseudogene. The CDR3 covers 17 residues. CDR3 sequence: CASSTAPTTGDSYEQYF. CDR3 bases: TGTGCCAGCAGCACCGCACCGACGACAGGGGATTCCTACGAGCAGTACTTC.

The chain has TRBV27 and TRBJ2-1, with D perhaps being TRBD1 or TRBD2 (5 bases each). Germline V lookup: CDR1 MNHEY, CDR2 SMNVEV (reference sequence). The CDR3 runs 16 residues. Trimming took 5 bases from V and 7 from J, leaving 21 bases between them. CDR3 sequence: CASSTLQWVGVNEQFF. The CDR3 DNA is TGTGCCAGCAGTACACTCCAGTGGGTGGGGGTGAATGAGCAGTTCTTC.

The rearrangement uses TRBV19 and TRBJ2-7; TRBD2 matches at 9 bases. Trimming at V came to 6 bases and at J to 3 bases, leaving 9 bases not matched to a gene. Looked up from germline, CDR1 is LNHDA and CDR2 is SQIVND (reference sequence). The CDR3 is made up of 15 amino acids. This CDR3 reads CASSERTSDLYEQYF. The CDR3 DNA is TGTGCCAGTAGCGAACGGACTAGCGACCTCTACGAGCAGTACTTC.

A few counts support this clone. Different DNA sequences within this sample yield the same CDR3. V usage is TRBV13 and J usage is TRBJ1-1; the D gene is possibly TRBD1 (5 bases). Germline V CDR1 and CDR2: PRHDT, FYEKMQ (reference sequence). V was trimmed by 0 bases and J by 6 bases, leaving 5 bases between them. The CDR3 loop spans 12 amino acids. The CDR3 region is CASSLGGAEAFF. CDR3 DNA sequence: TGTGCCAGCAGCTTAGGAGGGGCTGAAGCTTTCTTT.

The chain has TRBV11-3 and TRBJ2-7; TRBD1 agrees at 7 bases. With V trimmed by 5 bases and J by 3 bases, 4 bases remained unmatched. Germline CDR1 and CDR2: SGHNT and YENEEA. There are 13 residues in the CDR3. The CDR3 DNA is TGTGCCAGCAGCAAGGACAGGAACTACGAGCAGTACTTC. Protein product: CASSKDRNYEQYF.

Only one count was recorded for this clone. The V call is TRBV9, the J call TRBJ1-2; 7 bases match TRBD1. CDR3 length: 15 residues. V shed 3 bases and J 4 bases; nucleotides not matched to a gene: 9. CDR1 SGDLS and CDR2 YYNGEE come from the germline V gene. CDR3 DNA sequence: TGTGCCAGCAGCGCCCCACGACAGGGTGGCTATGGCTACACCTTC. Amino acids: CASSAPRQGGYGYTF.